This T cell receptor beta chain was sequenced during a study of siplizumab effects on memory and regulatory T cells. The study's findings and limits: Naive T cells seemed more diverse than memory cells; they also seemed major alloresponse contributors. The average Treg-derived proportion among mappable alloreactive CD4+ clones was 55% to 80% with siplizumab versus 25% to 30% in controls. Proliferating Tregs' suppressive function in siplizumab cultures went unconfirmed. A significant reduction in alloreactive sequences traceable to unstimulated CD4+ memory cells was produced by siplizumab.

Only in-frame clones appear in the TCRdb table, and some are missing; sequencing was by immunoSEQ multiplex PCR. The sample has around 87,000 clones; 80% to 90% are singletons. The CDR3 loop spans 18 amino acids. Trimming removed 4 bases at V and 1 base at J, with 21 bases between. The germline gives CDR1 SGHDT, CDR2 YYEEEE. For this clone: Its cognate antigen is unknown.

The chain couples TRBV5-6 to TRBJ2-1; a possible D gene is TRBD1 (6 bases). Sample: CD4+ T cells sorted from blood. The sequence derives from a human donor in good health. CDR3 residues: CASSPGAYGVGSYNEQFF. In nucleotides, the CDR3 is TGTGCCAGCAGCCCAGGGGCCTACGGTGTGGGGTCCTACAATGAGCAGTTCTTC.